This T cell receptor beta chain was captured in a study of shared clonotypes between healthy human individuals. Germline-derived CDR1 and CDR2 are SGHDN and FVKESK. CDR3 length: 19 residues. J was trimmed by 7 bases and V by 3 bases; bases with no gene match: 14. The data were produced by immunoSEQ multiplex PCR, yet TCRdb's version contains in-frame clones alone and is incomplete. The sample records roughly 700,000 clones, around 72% being singletons. The source material was memory CD4+ T cells sorted from blood. Subset defined: CD45RA-negative fraction. The sequence was collected from a young woman in good health. The chain couples TRBV14 to TRBJ2-1; TRBD2 agrees at 14 bases. The DNA for the CDR3 is TGTGCCAGCAGCCAGCCGGGACTAGCGGGAGAATCTAGGGGGAATGAGCAGTTCTTC. It translates to CASSQPGLAGESRGNEQFF.